The rows below give T cell receptor beta chains drawn from one sample of a study of cytomegalovirus exposure and HLA in healthy donors. Generated by immunoSEQ multiplex PCR, the TCRdb table keeps only in-frame clones and is missing some. The sample comprises approximately 160,000 clones, roughly nine tenths of which are singletons, and 5.7% rests with the top ten. Material for sequencing was PBMCs. The receptors here all came from a woman aged 30 to 39 in good health and CMV-seronegative. Each CDR3 is given with its conserved first and last residue. A D gene is named only where the DNA matches it firmly. Size is omitted from some rows. Given values are once, few, many or a class for expanded clones.

D gene | J gene | V gene | clone size | CDR3 protein | CDR3 DNA
. | TRBJ1-2 | TRBV5-5 | . | CASSLGGSWSPTF | TGTGCCAGCAGCTTGGGGGGGTCCTGGTCCCCCACCTTC
. | TRBJ2-3 | TRBV2 | . | CASSQGGTQYF | TGTGCCAGCAGTCAGGGGGGTACGCAGTATTTT
. | TRBJ2-3 | TRBV6-4 | medium-sized | CASSDSTTDTQYF | TGTGCCAGCAGTGACTCGACCACAGATACGCAGTATTTT
TRBD2 | TRBJ2-3 | TRBV14 | . | CASSQGTSGTDTQYF | TGTGCCAGCAGCCAAGGGACTAGCGGCACAGATACGCAGTATTTT
. | TRBJ2-7 | TRBV18 | . | CASSPAVTSYEQYF | TGTGCCAGCTCACCGGCGGTGACCTCCTACGAGCAGTACTTC
TRBD1 | TRBJ1-2 | TRBV19 | . | CASSIRDRGEFGYTF | TGTGCCAGTAGTATTCGAGACAGGGGAGAGTTTGGCTACACCTTC
TRBD1 | TRBJ2-7 | TRBV5-1 | . | CASSSQTGGSEQYF | TGCGCCAGCAGCTCCCAAACAGGGGGAAGCGAGCAGTACTTC
TRBD1 | TRBJ2-5 | TRBV6-5 | . | CASSYSPGQQETQYF | TGTGCCAGCAGTTACTCTCCGGGACAGCAAGAGACCCAGTACTTC
. | TRBJ1-2 | TRBV5-1 | many | CASSLGPVDRNYGYTF | TGCGCCAGCAGCTTGGGGCCAGTTGACAGGAACTATGGCTACACCTTC
. | TRBJ1-1 | TRBV29-1 | many | CSVGGGTEAFF | TGCAGCGTTGGGGGGGGCACTGAAGCTTTCTTT
. | TRBJ2-1 | TRBV25-1 | . | CASSERRATAGEQFF | TGTGCCAGCAGTGAACGCAGGGCAACGGCGGGTGAGCAGTTCTTC
. | TRBJ1-1 | TRBV7-8 | . | CASSLSLDSNTEAFF | TGTGCCAGCAGCTTATCGCTGGATTCTAACACTGAAGCTTTCTTT
. | TRBJ2-7 | TRBV1 | once | CTSSQGGRGGAPGTREQYF | TGCACCAGCAGCCAAGGGGGACGGGGTGGTGCCCCCGGTACGAGGGAGCAGTACTTC
TRBD2 | TRBJ2-2 | TRBV28 | . | CASSVGTSGNGELFF | TGTGCCAGCAGTGTGGGGACTAGCGGGAACGGGGAGCTGTTTTTT
TRBD1 | TRBJ2-2 | TRBV4-3 | . | CASSQDNQGASGELFF | TGCGCCAGCAGCCAAGATAATCAGGGGGCGTCCGGGGAGCTGTTTTTT
. | TRBJ2-3 | TRBV7-9 | . | CASSLVRPDTDTQYF | TGTGCCAGCAGCTTAGTCCGCCCAGACACAGATACGCAGTATTTT
. | TRBJ2-5 | TRBV29-1 | . | CSVENDSQETQYF | TGCAGCGTTGAGAACGACAGTCAAGAGACCCAGTACTTC